What follows are 11 T cell receptor beta chains derived from one specimen sequenced in a study of shared clonotypes between healthy human individuals. Method: immunoSEQ multiplex PCR; TCRdb's copy keeps in-frame clones and lacks some. The repertoire has millions of clones, roughly nine tenths of them found once; the top ten carry over 0.12%. Material: naive CD4+ T cells sorted from blood. The subset denotes: CD45RA+ positively selected. These receptors came from a man between 18 and 29 years old in good health.

The V call is TRBV11-2, the J call TRBJ2-1; D might be TRBD1 (5 bases). The CDR3 sequence is 12 residues long. Germline V gene lookup returns CDR1 SGHAT and CDR2 FQNNGV. Written as DNA, the CDR3 is TGTGCGACACAGGCCTCCTACAATGAGCAGTTCTTC. Amino acids: CATQASYNEQFF.

V is TRBV6-4 and J is TRBJ1-6; D remains ambiguous. The germline V gene encodes CDR1 MRHNA and CDR2 SNTAGT. This CDR3 contains 14 residues. V gave up 6 bases and J gave up 7 bases, with 13 bases separating them. Here the CDR3 reads CASSPAEPNSPLHF. The CDR3 DNA sequence: TGTGCCAGCAGCCCTGCGGAACCAAATTCACCCCTCCACTTT.

The CDR3 DNA follows: TGCAGCGTTTTGCGGGGGGCAGATTTTCGAGAGACCCAGTACTTC. This encodes CSVLRGADFRETQYF. The chain joins TRBV29-1 to TRBJ2-5, with TRBD2 matching over 8 bases. Looked up from germline, CDR1 is SQVTM and CDR2 is ANQGSEA. The CDR3 covers 15 residues. V lost 5 bases to trimming and J lost 4 bases; unmatched junction nucleotides: 12.

The chain couples TRBV29-1 to TRBJ2-1, with D perhaps TRBD2 (5 bases). The CDR3 loop spans 14 amino acids. V dropped 4 bases and J dropped 6 bases, with 16 bases sitting between them. Germline loops: CDR1 SQVTM, CDR2 ANQGSEA. The CDR3 coding sequence is TGCAGCGTTGGGGATAGACTACGTTCCAATGAGCAGTTCTTC. It is translated as CSVGDRLRSNEQFF.

The chain recombines TRBV7-8 with TRBJ1-3; D gene ambiguous. Trimming cost V 0 bases and J 0 bases, with 3 bases left between them. Looked up from germline, CDR1 is SGHVS and CDR2 is FQNEAQ. The CDR3 totals 14 residues. CDR3 sequence reads: CASSLASSGNTIYF. CDR3 in DNA: TGTGCCAGCAGCTTAGCGAGCTCTGGAAACACCATATATTTT.

CDR3 coding DNA: TGTGCCAGCAGCTTTGGGACATTACTTACAGATACGCAGTATTTT. It translates to CASSFGTLLTDTQYF. This chain joins TRBV7-9 and TRBJ2-3, with D perhaps matching TRBD1 (6 bases). CDR1 SEHNR and CDR2 FQNEAQ come from the germline V gene (reference sequence). V lost 3 bases and J lost 3, with 13 bases in between. The CDR3 extends over 15 amino acids.

The chain recombines TRBV4-1 with TRBJ1-3; possibly TRBD1 for D (5 bases). Germline assignment: CDR1 MGHRA and CDR2 YSYEKL. V was clipped by 0 bases and J by 0 bases, with 15 bases between them. This CDR3 has 18 residues. This CDR3 reads CASSQEGQGLISGNTIYF. Here the CDR3 DNA reads TGCGCCAGCAGCCAAGAGGGGCAGGGACTTATCTCTGGAAACACCATATATTTT.

This chain uses TRBV14 with TRBJ2-2, with no clear D. The V end lost 0 bases, the J end lost 2 bases, and 4 bases lay between the germline ends. The CDR3 has 14 amino acids. Germline values: CDR1 SGHDN, CDR2 FVKESK. The DNA for the CDR3 is TGTGCCAGCAGCCAAGAGATAAACACCGGGGAGCTGTTTTTT. Protein: CASSQEINTGELFF.

Written as DNA, the CDR3 is TGTGCCAGTAGTATGGACGGAACCTACAATGAGCAGTTCTTC. The encoded protein is CASSMDGTYNEQFF. This rearrangement joins TRBV19 to TRBJ2-1; D gene unclear. Trimming cost V 3 bases and J 2 bases, with 8 bases left between them. The CDR3 is 14 residues long. Germline V gives CDR1 LNHDA, CDR2 SQIVND (reference sequence). The whole variable domain, filled in from reference TRBV19 and TRBJ2-1, reads DGGITQSPKYLFRKEGQNVTLSCEQNLNHDAMYWYRQDPGQGLRLIYYSQIVNDFQKGDIAEGYSVSREKKESFPLTVTSAQKNPTAFYLCASSMDGTYNEQFFGPGTRLTVL.

The chain uses TRBV6-1 and TRBJ1-2; 7 bases are shared with TRBD1. Germline loops: CDR1 MNHNS, CDR2 SASEGT. J lost 7 bases, V lost 0 bases, and 8 bases had no gene match. CDR3 length equals 15 residues. CDR3 in DNA: TGTGCCAGCAGTGAAGCCAACAGGGGCGAGAGTGGCTACACCTTC. It specifies CASSEANRGESGYTF.

This chain joins TRBV28 and TRBJ1-5; 7 bases line up with TRBD1. CDR3 length equals 15 residues. Germline loops: CDR1 MDHEN, CDR2 SYDVKM. The J segment lost 4 bases and the V segment lost 6 bases, leaving 9 bases of the junction unmatched. The CDR3 sequence: CASSPPRGINQPQHF. The CDR3 DNA is TGTGCCAGCAGCCCGCCCAGGGGGATAAATCAGCCCCAGCATTTT.